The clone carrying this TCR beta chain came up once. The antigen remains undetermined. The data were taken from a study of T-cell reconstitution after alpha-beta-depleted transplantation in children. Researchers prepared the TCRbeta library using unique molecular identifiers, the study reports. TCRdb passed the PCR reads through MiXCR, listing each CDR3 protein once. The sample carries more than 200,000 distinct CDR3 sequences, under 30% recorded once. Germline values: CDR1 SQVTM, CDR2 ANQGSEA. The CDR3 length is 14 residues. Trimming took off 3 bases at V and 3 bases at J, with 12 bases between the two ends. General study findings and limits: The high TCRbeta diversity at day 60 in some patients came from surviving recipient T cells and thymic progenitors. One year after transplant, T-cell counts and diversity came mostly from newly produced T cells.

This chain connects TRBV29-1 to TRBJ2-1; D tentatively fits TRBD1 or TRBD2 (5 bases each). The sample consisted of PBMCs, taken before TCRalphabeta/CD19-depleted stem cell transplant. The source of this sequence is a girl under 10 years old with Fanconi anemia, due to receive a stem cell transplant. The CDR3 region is CSVDVGRSYNEQFF. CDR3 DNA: TGCAGCGTTGATGTGGGACGCAGCTACAATGAGCAGTTCTTC.